This T cell receptor (beta chain) derives from a study of breast tumors, draining lymph nodes, adjacent tissues (dated by TCRdb to 2016 to 2018). For the wider study: TCR beta repertoires were compared across tumor, adjacent nontumor tissue and axillary lymph nodes obtained from breast cancer patients. In human breast cancer, the study set out to assess how tumor, surrounding tissue and draining lymph node repertoires relate to one another and whether T cells might be exchanged between them. The research as a whole found: The study presented the conclusion that tumor T cells originate in lymph nodes as consistent with a hypothesis, not as something directly demonstrated. In luminal-like breast cancer, tumor and nontumor tissue repertoires resembled each other significantly more than in basal-like breast cancer. The data were judged consistent with most tumor T cells deriving from the lymph node and then expanding within tumor tissue. Tumor T-cell repertoires showed less diversity than lymph node repertoires and more diversity than nontumor tissue repertoires, and tumor T-cell repertoires showed preferential V and J gene usage.

This clonotype was recorded many times. The specificity of this receptor is unknown. No qualities accompany the bases; no much larger clone lies one base away. The CDR3 contains 15 residues, cysteine and phenylalanine counted. CDR3 DNA is the only sequence kept; it has 45 bases, read in frame from the first base. Clipping removes 6 bases from V and 7 bases from J, with 8 as the unmatched junction base count. CDR1 LGHNA and CDR2 YNFKEQ are derived from the germline V gene. The axillary draining lymph nodes of breast cancer patients were the source of the lymph node samples. This sample was sequenced with an Illumina HiSeq 2000. Multiplex PCR amplification was used to build the TCR beta chain libraries. The amplified TCR beta chain products were analyzed by high-throughput sequencing. Starting from the raw public reads, TCRdb applied fastp trimming at Q25, assembled clones with MiXCR and retained in-frame beta chains. Every distinct CDR3 protein forms one entry, paired with its most common genes and DNA. Counted in this sample were around 140,000 distinct CDR3 sequences; about a fifth of them appeared once. The top ten clonotypes cover just over 2.5% of the sample.

The chain is assembled from TRBV4-2 and TRBJ2-1; 11 junctional bases match TRBD2. Sequencing was performed on axillary lymph node tissue. The receptor was isolated from a female donor with breast cancer. Some clones in this sample may be carry-over from other donors' samples. The CDR3 reads as follows: CASSNIAGGGNEQFF. The DNA is TGTGCCAGCAGTAATATAGCGGGAGGGGGAAATGAGCAGTTCTTC.